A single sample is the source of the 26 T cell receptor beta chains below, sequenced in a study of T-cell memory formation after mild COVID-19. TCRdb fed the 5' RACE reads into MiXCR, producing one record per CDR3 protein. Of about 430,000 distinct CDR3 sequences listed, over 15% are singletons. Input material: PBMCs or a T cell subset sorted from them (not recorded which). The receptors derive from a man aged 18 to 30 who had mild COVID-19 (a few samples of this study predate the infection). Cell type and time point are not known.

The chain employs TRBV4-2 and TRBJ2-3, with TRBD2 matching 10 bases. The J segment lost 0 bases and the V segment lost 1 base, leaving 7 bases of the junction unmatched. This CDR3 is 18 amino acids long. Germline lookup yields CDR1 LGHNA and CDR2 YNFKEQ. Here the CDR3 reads CASSQGGSSGGSTDTQYF. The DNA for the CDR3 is TGTGCCAGCAGCCAAGGAGGGAGTAGCGGGGGGAGCACAGATACGCAGTATTTT.

CDR3: CASSFYQGEQYF. CDR3 in DNA: TGTGCCAGCAGCTTTTATCAGGGCGAGCAGTACTTC. The V gene is TRBV7-9, the J gene TRBJ2-7; TRBD1 is a possible D gene (5 bases). Between the trimmed V and J ends, which lost 3 bases and 6 bases, there was a span of 9 bases. This CDR3 comprises 12 residues. Germline V gene lookup returns CDR1 SEHNR and CDR2 FQNEAQ (reference sequence).

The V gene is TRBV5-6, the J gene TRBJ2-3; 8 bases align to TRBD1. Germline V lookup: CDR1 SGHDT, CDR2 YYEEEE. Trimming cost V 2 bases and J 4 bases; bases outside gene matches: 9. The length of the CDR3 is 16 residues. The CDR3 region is CASSFQAGGNADTQYF. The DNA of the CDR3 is TGTGCCAGCAGCTTCCAGGCAGGGGGCAACGCAGATACGCAGTATTTT.

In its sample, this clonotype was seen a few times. DNA of the CDR3: TGTGCCAGCCCTGCCGAAGGGGAAAACTATGGCTACACCTTC. Amino acid sequence: CASPAEGENYGYTF. The gene calls are TRBV5-5 and TRBJ1-2; a possible D gene is TRBD1 (5 bases). This CDR3 has 14 amino acids. The ends were cut back, 7 bases at V and 2 bases at J, with 15 bases in the middle. Germline CDR1 and CDR2: SGHKS and YYEKEE (reference sequence).

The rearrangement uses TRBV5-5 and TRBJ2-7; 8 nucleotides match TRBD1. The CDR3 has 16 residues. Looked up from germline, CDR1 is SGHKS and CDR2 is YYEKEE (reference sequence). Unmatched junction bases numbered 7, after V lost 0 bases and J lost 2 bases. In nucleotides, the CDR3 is TGTGCCAGCAGCTTGGCCGGACAGGGCTTCCCCTACGAGCAGTACTTC. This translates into CASSLAGQGFPYEQYF.

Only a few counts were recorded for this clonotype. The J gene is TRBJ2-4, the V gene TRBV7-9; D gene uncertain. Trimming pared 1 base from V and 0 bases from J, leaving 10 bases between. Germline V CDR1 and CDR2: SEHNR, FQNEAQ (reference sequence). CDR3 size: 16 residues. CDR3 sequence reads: CASSLESPLAKNIQYF. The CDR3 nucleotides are TGTGCCAGCAGCTTAGAATCCCCCCTAGCCAAAAACATTCAGTACTTC.

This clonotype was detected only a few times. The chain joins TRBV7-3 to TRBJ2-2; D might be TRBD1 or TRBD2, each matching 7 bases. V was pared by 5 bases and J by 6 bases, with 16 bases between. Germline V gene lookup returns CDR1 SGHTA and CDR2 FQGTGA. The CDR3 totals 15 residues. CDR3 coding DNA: TGTGCCAGCAGCCGAGGCTCAGGGGGGGCCGGGGAGCTGTTTTTT. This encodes CASSRGSGGAGELFF. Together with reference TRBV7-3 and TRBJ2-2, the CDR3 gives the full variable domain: GAGVSQTPSNKVTEKGKYVELRCDPISGHTALYWYRQSLGQGPEFLIYFQGTGAADDSGLPNDRFFAVRPEGSVSTLKIQRTERGDSAVYLCASSRGSGGAGELFFGEGSRLTVL.

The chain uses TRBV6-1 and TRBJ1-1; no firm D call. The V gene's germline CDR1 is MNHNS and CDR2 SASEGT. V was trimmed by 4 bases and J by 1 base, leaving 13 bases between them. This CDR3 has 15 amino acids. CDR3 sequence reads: CASSGAKAGNTEAFF. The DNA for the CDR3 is TGTGCCAGCAGTGGAGCGAAGGCGGGGAACACTGAAGCTTTCTTT.

The CDR3 loop reads CASSQEPGRYQPQHF. DNA for the CDR3: TGCGCCAGCAGCCAAGAACCCGGGCGGTATCAGCCCCAGCATTTT. The chain is built from TRBV4-1 and TRBJ1-5; D is unresolved. CDR3 length equals 15 residues. CDR1 and CDR2 (germline): MGHRA, YSYEKL. Trimming stripped 0 bases from V and 5 bases from J, with 11 bases between.

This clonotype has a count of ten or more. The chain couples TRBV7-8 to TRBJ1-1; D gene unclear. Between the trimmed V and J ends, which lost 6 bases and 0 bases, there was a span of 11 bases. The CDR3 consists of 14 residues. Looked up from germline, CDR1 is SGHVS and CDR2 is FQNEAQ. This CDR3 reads CASRAGAVNTEAFF. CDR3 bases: TGTGCCAGCAGGGCAGGAGCGGTGAACACTGAAGCTTTCTTT. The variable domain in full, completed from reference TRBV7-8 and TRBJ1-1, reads GAGVSQSPRYKVAKRGQDVALRCDPISGHVSLFWYQQALGQGPEFLTYFQNEAQLDKSGLPSDRFFAERPEGSVSTLKIQRTQQEDSAVYLCASRAGAVNTEAFFGQGTRLTVV.

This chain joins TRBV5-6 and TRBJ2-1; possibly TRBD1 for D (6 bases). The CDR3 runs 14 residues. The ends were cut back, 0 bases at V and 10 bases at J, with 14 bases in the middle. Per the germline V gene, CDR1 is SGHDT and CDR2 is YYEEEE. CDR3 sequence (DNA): TGTGCCAGCAGCTTGGCTGGGACATTACGGGAGCAGTTCTTC. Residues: CASSLAGTLREQFF.

CDR3 in DNA: TGTGCCAGCAGCTTAGAAGGGCCAAGGGGCTACACCTTC. This gives the protein CASSLEGPRGYTF. V and J are TRBV7-2 and TRBJ1-2; D is uncertain. The germline CDR1 and CDR2 sequences are SGHTA and FQGNSA. V lost 1 base and J 8 bases, leaving 11 bases between the germline ends. This CDR3 region has 13 residues.

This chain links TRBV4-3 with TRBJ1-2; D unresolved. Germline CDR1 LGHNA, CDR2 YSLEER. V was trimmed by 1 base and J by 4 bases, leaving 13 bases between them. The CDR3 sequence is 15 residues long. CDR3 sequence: CASSQGIYRRYGYTF. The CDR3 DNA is TGCGCCAGCAGCCAAGGAATCTACCGGCGCTATGGCTACACCTTC.

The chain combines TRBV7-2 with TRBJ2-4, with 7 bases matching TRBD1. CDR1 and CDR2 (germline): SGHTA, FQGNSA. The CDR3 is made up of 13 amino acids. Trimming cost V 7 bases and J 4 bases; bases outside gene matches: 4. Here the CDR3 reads CASTRDRKNIQYF. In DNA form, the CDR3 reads TGTGCCAGCACCCGGGACAGAAAAAACATTCAGTACTTC.

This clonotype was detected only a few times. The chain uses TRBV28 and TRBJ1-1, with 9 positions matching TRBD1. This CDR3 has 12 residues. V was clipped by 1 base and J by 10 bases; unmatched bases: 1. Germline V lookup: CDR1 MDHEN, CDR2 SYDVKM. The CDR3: CASSLSGQGAFF. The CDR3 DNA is TGTGCCAGCAGTTTATCGGGACAGGGAGCTTTCTTT.

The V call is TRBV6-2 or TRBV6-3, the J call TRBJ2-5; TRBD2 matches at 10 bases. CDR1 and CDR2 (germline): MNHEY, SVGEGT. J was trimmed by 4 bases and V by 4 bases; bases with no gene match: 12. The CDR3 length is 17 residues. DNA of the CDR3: TGTGCCAGCAGTTCGGCGAAAGCGGGGGGGCCCTTAGAGACCCAGTACTTC. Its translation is CASSSAKAGGPLETQYF.

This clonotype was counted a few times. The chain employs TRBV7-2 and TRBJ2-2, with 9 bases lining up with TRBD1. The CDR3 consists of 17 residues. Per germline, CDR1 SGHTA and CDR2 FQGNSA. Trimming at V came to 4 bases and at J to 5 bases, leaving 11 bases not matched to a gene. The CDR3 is CASSSNRDRVYTGELFF. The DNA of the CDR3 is TGTGCCAGCAGCTCCAACCGGGACAGGGTGTATACCGGGGAGCTGTTTTTT.

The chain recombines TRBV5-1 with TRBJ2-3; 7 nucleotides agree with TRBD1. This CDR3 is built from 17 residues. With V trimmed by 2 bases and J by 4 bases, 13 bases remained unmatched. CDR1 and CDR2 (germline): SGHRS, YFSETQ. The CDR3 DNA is TGCGCCAGCAGCTTCACCCACAGGGGTAACGTGGCAGATACGCAGTATTTT. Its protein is CASSFTHRGNVADTQYF.

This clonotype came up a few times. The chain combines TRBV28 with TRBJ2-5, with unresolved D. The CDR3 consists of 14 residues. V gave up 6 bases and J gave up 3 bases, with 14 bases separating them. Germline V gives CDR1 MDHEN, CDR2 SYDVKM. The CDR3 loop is CASSRAWLEETQYF. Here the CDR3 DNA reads TGTGCCAGCAGCCGAGCGTGGCTAGAAGAGACCCAGTACTTC.

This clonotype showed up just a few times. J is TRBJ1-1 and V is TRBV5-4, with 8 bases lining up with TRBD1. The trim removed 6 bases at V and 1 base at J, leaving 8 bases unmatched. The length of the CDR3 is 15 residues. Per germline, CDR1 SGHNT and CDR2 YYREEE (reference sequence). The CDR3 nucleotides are TGTGCCAGCACCGCTCGGGACAGGCAGAACACTGAAGCTTTCTTT. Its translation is CASTARDRQNTEAFF.

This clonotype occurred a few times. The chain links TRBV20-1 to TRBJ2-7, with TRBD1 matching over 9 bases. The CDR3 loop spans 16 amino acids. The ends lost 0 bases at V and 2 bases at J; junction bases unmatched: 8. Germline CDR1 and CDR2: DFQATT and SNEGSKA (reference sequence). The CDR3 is CSARDPATGGTYEQYV. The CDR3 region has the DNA TGCAGTGCTAGAGATCCTGCGACAGGGGGTACCTACGAGCAGTACGTC.

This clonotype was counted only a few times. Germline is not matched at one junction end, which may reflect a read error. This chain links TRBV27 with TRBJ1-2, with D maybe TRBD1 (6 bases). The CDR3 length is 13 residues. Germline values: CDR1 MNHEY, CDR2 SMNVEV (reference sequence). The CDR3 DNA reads TGTGCCAGCAGTGCCGGACAGACCTATCGCTACACCTTC. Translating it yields CASSAGQTYRYTF.

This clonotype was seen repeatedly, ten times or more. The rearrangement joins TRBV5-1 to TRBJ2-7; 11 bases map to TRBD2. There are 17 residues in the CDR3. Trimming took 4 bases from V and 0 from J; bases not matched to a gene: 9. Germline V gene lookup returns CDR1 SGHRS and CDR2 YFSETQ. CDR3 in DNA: TGCGCCAGCAGCCCACCTACTAGCGGGGGCTTCTCCTACGAGCAGTACTTC. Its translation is CASSPPTSGGFSYEQYF.

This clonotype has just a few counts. The CDR3 DNA is TGCGCCAGCAGGAAAAGTTTGAACACTGAAGCTTTCTTT. Protein product: CASRKSLNTEAFF. The chain has TRBV5-1 and TRBJ1-1; D uncertain. CDR1 and CDR2 from the germline V gene are SGHRS and YFSETQ. This CDR3 is built from 13 residues. Trimming took 5 bases from V and 0 from J, leaving 8 bases between them.

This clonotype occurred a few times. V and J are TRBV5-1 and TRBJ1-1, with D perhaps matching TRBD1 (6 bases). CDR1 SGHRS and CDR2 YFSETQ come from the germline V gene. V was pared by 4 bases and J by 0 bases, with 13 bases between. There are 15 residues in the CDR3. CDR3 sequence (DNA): TGCGCCAGCAGCCCCGTGGACAGCATGAACACTGAAGCTTTCTTT. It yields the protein CASSPVDSMNTEAFF. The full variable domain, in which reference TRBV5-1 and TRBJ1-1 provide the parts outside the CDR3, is KAGVTQTPRYLIKTRGQQVTLSCSPISGHRSVSWYQQTPGQGLQFLFEYFSETQRNKGNFPGRFSGRQFSNSRSEMNVSTLELGDSALYLCASSPVDSMNTEAFFGQGTRLTVV.

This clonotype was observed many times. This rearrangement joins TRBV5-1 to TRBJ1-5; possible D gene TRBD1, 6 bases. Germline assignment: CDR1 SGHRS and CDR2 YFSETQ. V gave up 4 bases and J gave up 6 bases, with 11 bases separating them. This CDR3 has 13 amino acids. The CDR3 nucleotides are TGCGCCAGCAGCCCGGGGGGGGCTCAGCCCCAGCATTTT. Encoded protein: CASSPGGAQPQHF.